Included here is one T cell receptor (beta chain) sequence, with context. What it binds is not known. The PCR contained 60 Vbeta and 13 Jbeta primers. The assay was immunoSEQ multiplex PCR, and TCRdb's table has in-frame clones only and misses some. The table shows around 300,000 clones, with roughly two thirds occurring only once. The record originates from a study of cytomegalovirus exposure and HLA in healthy donors. Overall study findings and caveats: Immune exposure information available was restricted to CMV serostatus. Some highly shared sequence variants likely arose as a pipeline artifact.

The CDR3 length is 15 residues. Germline assignment: CDR1 SGHVS and CDR2 FQNEAQ. Trimming removed 5 bases from V and 5 bases from J; junction bases left unmatched: 4. Sample: PBMCs. The chain carries TRBV7-8 and TRBJ2-5; 14 nucleotides match TRBD2. This clonotype was sampled from a female donor in good health and CMV-seronegative. CDR3 DNA sequence: TGTGCCAGCAGCCAAGGACTAGCGGGAGGCGAGACCCAGTACTTC. Translation gives CASSQGLAGGETQYF.